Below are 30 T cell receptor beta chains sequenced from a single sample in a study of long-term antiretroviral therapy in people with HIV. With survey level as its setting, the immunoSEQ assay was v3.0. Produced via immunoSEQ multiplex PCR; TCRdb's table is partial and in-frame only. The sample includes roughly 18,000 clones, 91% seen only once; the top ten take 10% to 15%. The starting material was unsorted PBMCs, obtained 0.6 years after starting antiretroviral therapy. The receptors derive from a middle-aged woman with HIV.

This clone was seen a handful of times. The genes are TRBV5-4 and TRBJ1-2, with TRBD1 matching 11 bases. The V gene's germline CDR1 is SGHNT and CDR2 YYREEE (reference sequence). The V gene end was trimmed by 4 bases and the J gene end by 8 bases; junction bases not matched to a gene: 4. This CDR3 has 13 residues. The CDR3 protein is CASSLDRGRGYTF. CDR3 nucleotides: TGTGCCAGCAGCCTGGACAGGGGGCGAGGCTACACCTTC.

The CDR3 DNA sequence: TGTGCCGGGACGCCTGGGGCTGCAGATACGCAGTATTTT. Translation gives CAGTPGAADTQYF. This chain joins TRBV2 and TRBJ2-3, with D perhaps given as TRBD1 or TRBD2 (5 bases each). The CDR3 has 13 amino acids. Germline loops: CDR1 SNHLY, CDR2 FYNNEI. Trimming removed 11 bases at V and 4 bases at J, with 16 bases between.

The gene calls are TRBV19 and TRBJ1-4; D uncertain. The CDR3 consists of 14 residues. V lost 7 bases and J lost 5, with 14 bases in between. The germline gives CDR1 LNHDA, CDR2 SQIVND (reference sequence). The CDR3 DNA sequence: TGTGCCAGTAATTTGCTAGGCTCCAATGAAAAACTGTTTTTT. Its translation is CASNLLGSNEKLFF.

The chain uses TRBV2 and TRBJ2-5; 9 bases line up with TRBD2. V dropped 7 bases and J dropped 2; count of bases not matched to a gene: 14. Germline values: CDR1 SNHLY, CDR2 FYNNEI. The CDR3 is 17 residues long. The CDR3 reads CASNGGRVAGEQETQYF. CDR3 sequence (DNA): TGTGCCAGCAATGGGGGGAGGGTAGCGGGGGAACAAGAGACCCAGTACTTC.

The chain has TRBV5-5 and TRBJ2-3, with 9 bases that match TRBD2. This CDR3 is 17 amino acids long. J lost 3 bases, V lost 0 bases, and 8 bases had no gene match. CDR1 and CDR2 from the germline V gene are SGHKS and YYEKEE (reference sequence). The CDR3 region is CASSLVAGGPVTDTQYF. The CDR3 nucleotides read TGTGCCAGCAGCTTGGTCGCGGGGGGGCCTGTAACAGATACGCAGTATTTT.

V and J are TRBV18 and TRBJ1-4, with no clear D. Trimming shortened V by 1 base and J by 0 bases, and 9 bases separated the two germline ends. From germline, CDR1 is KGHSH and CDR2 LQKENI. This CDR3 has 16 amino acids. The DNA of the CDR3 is TGTGCCAGCTCACCACAGTCGGCAACAACTAATGAAAAACTGTTTTTT. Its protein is CASSPQSATTNEKLFF.

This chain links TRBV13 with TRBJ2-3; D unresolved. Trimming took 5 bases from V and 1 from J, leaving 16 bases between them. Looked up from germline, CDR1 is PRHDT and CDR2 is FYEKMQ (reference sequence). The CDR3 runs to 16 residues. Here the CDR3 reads CASSPGDSWGTDTQYF. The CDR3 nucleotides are TGTGCCAGCAGCCCCGGTGATAGCTGGGGCACAGATACGCAGTATTTT. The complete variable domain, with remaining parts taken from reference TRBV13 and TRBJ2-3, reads AAGVIQSPRHLIKEKRETATLKCYPIPRHDTVYWYQQGPGQDPQFLISFYEKMQSDKGSIPDRFSAQQFSDYHSELNMSSLELGDSALYFCASSPGDSWGTDTQYFGPGTRLTVL.

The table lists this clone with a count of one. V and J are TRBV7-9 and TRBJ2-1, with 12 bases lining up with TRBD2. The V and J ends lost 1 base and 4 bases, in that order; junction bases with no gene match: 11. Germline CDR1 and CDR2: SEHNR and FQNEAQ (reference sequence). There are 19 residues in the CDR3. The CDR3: CASSLGLAGVHSRYNEQFF. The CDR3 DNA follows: TGTGCCAGCAGCTTAGGACTAGCGGGGGTCCACTCGAGGTACAATGAGCAGTTCTTC.

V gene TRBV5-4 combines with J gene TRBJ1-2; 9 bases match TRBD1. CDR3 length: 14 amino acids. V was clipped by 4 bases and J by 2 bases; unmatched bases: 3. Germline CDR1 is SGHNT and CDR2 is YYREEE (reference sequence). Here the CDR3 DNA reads TGTGCCAGCAGCATGGACAGGGGAAACTATGGCTACACCTTC. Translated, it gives CASSMDRGNYGYTF.

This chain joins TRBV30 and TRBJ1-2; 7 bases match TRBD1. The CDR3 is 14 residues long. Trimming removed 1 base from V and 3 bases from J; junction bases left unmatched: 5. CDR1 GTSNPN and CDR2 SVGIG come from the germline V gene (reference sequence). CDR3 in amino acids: CAWSAQGNDYGYTF. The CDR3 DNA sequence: TGTGCCTGGAGTGCACAGGGGAACGACTATGGCTACACCTTC.

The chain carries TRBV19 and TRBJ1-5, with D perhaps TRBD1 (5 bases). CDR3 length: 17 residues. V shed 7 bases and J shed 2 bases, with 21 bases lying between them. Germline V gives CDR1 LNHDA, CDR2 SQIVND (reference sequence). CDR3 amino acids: CASTGWGGREGNQPQHF. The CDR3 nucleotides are TGTGCCAGTACCGGTTGGGGCGGACGGGAGGGCAATCAGCCCCAGCATTTT. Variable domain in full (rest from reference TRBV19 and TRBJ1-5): DGGITQSPKYLFRKEGQNVTLSCEQNLNHDAMYWYRQDPGQGLRLIYYSQIVNDFQKGDIAEGYSVSREKKESFPLTVTSAQKNPTAFYLCASTGWGGREGNQPQHFGDGTRLSIL.

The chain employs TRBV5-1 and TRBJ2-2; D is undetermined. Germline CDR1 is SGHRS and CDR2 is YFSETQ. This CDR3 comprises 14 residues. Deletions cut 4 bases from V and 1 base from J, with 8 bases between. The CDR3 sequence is CASSTTMNTGELFF. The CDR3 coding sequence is TGCGCCAGCAGCACCACAATGAACACCGGGGAGCTGTTTTTT.

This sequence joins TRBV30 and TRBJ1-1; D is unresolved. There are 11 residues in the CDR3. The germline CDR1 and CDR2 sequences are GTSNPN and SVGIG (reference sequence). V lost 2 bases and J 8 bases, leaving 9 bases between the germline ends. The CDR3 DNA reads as TGTGCCTGGAGTCCTACATCAGAAGCTTTCTTT. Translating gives CAWSPTSEAFF.

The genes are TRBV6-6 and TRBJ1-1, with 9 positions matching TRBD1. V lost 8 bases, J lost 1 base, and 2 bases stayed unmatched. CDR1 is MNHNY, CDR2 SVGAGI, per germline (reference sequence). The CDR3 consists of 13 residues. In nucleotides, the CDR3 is TGTGCCAGCTCGGGACAGGGGAACACTGAAGCTTTCTTT. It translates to CASSGQGNTEAFF.

The CDR3 region has the DNA TGCGCCAGCAGCCAATATGGGGCGGATACGCAGTATTTT. This gives the protein CASSQYGADTQYF. The gene calls are TRBV4-3 and TRBJ2-3; perhaps TRBD1 as D (5 bases). Germline V lookup: CDR1 LGHNA, CDR2 YSLEER. This CDR3 comprises 13 residues. Trimming took 2 bases from V and 6 from J, leaving 9 bases between them.

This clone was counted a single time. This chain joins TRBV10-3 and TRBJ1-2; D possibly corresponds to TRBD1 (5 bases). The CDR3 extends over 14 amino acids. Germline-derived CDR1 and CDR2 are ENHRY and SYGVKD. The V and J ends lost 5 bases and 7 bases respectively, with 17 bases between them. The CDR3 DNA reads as TGTGCCATCAGTCTTGCGGGGCCCTCTCCTGGCTACACCTTC. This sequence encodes CAISLAGPSPGYTF.

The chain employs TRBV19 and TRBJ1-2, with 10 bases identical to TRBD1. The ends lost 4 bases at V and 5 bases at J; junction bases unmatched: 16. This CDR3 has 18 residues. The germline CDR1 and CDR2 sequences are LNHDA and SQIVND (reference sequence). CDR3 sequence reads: CASSTNLGQGPTLYGYTF. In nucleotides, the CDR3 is TGTGCCAGTAGTACCAACCTGGGACAGGGGCCGACCCTTTATGGCTACACCTTC.

DNA for the CDR3: TGTGCCAGCAGCGGACAGGGTTGGCAAGAGACCCAGTACTTC. It encodes CASSGQGWQETQYF. The J gene is TRBJ2-5, the V gene TRBV7-9, with 8 bases fitting TRBD1. Germline V gene data show CDR1 as SEHNR and CDR2 as FQNEAQ (reference sequence). This CDR3 has 14 amino acids. The junction had 4 bases not matched to a gene; V was cut back by 5 bases and J by 2 bases.

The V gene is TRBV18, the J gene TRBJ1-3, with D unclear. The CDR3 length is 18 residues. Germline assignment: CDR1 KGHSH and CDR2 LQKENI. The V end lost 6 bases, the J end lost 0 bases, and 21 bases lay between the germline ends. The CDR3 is CASSPASGSGSSGNTIYF. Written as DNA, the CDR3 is TGTGCCAGCTCCCCTGCGTCAGGTTCCGGGAGCTCTGGAAACACCATATATTTT.

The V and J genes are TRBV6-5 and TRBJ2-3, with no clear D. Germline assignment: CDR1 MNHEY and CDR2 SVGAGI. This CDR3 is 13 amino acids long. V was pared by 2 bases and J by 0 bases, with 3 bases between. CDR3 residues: CASSYGSTDTQYF. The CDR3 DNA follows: TGTGCCAGCAGTTACGGGAGCACAGATACGCAGTATTTT.

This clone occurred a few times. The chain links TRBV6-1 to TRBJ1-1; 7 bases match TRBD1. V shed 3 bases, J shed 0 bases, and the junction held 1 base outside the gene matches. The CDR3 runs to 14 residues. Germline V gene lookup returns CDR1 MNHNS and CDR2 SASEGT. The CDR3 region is CASSEGQLNTEAFF. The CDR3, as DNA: TGTGCCAGCAGTGAGGGACAGCTGAACACTGAAGCTTTCTTT.

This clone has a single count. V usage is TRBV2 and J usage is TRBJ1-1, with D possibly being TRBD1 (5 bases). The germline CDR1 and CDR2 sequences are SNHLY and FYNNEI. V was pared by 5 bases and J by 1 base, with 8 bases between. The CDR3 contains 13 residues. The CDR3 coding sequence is TGTGCCAGCAGTCAGGGTTGGAACACTGAAGCTTTCTTT. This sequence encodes CASSQGWNTEAFF.

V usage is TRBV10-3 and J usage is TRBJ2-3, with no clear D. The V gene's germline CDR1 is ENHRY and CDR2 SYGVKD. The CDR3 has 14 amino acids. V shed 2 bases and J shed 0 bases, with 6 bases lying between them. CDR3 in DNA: TGTGCCATCAGTGAGGTGGGGAGCACAGATACGCAGTATTTT. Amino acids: CAISEVGSTDTQYF.

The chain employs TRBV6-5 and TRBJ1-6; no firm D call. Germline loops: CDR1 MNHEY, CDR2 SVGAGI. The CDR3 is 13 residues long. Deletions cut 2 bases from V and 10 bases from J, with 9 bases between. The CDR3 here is CASSYGSQSPLHF. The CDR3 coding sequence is TGTGCCAGCAGTTACGGCTCTCAATCACCCCTCCACTTT.

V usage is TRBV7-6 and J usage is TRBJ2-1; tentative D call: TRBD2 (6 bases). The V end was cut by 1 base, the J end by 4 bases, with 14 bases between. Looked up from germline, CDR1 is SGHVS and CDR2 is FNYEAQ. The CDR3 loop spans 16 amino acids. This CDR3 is CASSLEGFGGYNEQFF. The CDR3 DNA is TGTGCCAGCAGCTTAGAGGGGTTCGGGGGTTACAATGAGCAGTTCTTC.

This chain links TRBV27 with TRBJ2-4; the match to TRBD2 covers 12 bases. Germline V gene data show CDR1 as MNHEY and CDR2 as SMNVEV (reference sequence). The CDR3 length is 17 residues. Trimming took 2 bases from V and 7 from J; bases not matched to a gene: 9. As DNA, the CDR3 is TGTGCCAGCAGTTTAAGGCTAGCGGGGGGGCCGGGGAACATTCAGTACTTC. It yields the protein CASSLRLAGGPGNIQYF.

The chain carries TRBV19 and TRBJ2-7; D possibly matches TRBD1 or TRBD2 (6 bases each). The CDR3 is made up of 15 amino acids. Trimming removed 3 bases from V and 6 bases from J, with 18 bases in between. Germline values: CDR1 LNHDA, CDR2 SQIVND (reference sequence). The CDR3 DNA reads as TGTGCCAGTAGTATCGAGGGGGGCCCTTTTAGCGAGCAGTACTTC. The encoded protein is CASSIEGGPFSEQYF. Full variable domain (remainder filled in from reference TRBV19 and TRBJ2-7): DGGITQSPKYLFRKEGQNVTLSCEQNLNHDAMYWYRQDPGQGLRLIYYSQIVNDFQKGDIAEGYSVSREKKESFPLTVTSAQKNPTAFYLCASSIEGGPFSEQYFGPGTRLTVT.

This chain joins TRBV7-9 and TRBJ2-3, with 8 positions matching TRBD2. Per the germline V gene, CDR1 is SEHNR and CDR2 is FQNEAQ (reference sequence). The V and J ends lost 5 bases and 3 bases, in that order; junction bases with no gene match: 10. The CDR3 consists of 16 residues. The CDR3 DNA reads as TGTGCCAGCAGCACCTCCGGGGGGGGATGGACAGATACGCAGTATTTT. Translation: CASSTSGGGWTDTQYF.

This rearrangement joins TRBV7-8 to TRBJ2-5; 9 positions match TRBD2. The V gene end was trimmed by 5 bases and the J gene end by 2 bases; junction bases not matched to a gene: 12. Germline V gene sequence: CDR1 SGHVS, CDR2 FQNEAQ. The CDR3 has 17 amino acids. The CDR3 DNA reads TGTGCCAGCAGCCACGGGCGGTCTAGCGGGACGCAAGAGACCCAGTACTTC. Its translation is CASSHGRSSGTQETQYF.

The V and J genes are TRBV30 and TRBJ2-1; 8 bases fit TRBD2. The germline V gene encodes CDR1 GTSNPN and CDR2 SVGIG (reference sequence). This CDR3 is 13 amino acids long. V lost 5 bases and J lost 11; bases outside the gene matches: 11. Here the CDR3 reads CAWGGIQRGQQFF. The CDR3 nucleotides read TGTGCCTGGGGGGGGATTCAGCGGGGGCAGCAGTTCTTC.